This entry is about one T cell receptor (beta chain). This sample is part of a study of control samples from healthy donors and cancer patients. Germline CDR1 is DFQATT and CDR2 is SNEGSKA (reference sequence). The CDR3 has 11 amino acids. The V and J ends lost 6 bases and 5 bases respectively, with 10 bases between them. The method was immunoSEQ multiplex PCR; TCRdb's version includes in-frame clones alone and lacks a portion of them. The sample lists 100,000 to 120,000 clones, roughly 90% seen once, with 3.7% in the top ten. This clonotype originated in a woman between 55 and 75 years old with lung cancer. J is TRBJ2-5 and V is TRBV20-1, with D possibly matching TRBD2 (6 bases). Sequencing input: PBMCs. Written as DNA, the CDR3 is TGCAGTGCCGGTGGGGGGGAGACCCAGTACTTC. The encoded protein is CSAGGGETQYF.